The T cell receptor beta chain described here comes from a study of blood T cell repertoires in COVID-19. Study-level information: From the United States, Italy and Spain came samples of acute and convalescent COVID-19. T cells, B-cell-depleted T cells, or PBMCs provided the cDNA or gDNA that served as material.

Authors' data handling: It was from reference gene primer amplification that nucleated cell counts were estimated. Profiled with immunoSEQ multiplex PCR; TCRdb holds only in-frame clones, not every one. That table furnishes V, J and clone size, whereas the DNA furnished D and trimming. In the table there are 100,000 to 150,000 clones, around 89% of which are singletons. With V trimmed by 7 bases and J by 6 bases, 9 bases remained unmatched. Germline values: CDR1 LNHDA, CDR2 SQIVND (reference sequence). This CDR3 has 14 amino acids. The TCR comes from a man between 45 and 60 years old with acute or convalescent COVID-19. The sample was peripheral blood. The genes are TRBV19 and TRBJ2-1; TRBD2 aligns across 7 bases. The CDR3 DNA follows: TGTGCCAGTACGGCGGCGGGAGAGGGCAATGAGCAGTTCTTC. It codes for CASTAAGEGNEQFF.